This T cell receptor (beta chain) was sequenced during a study of molecular identifiers for immune sequencing clone quantification. CDR1 is SQVTM, CDR2 ANQGSEA, per germline. This CDR3 has 15 residues. With V trimmed by 4 bases and J by 8 bases, 13 bases remained unmatched. This clonotype was seen repeatedly, ten times or more. Previously described methods and listed TCR primers were employed for the bulk TCR libraries. One entry per CDR3 protein results from TCRdb running MiXCR on the PCR reads. This table holds 600,000 to 650,000 distinct CDR3 sequences, just under 20% found once. V and J are TRBV29-1 and TRBJ2-1, with 8 bases aligning to TRBD2. The sequence was obtained from a human donor in good health. Some libraries in this study had Jurkat cell RNA spiked in. The sequenced sample was naive CD8+ T cells from blood, with Jurkat cell RNA spiked in. Specified subset: FACS-sorted CD8+CD4-CCR7+CD45RA+ naive T cells. Written as DNA, the CDR3 is TGCAGCGTTGTCTTAGCGGGATCTGGTCTCGATGAGCAGTTCTTC. This sequence encodes CSVVLAGSGLDEQFF.